This T cell receptor beta chain was sequenced in a study of T cells in Graves' hyperthyroidism and ophthalmopathy. General study points: Blood held most thyroid clonotypes expanded above 0.001 frequency.

Lactation, pregnancy, other autoimmune disease or uncontrolled infection excluded patients. Every diagnosis used clinical symptoms, serum thyroxine and TRAb, thyroid ultrasound and orbital computed tomography. Source material for PBMCs was less than 12 ml fresh peripheral blood. TCR beta CDR3 sequences were amplified from RNA transcripts. First-round RT-PCR of the TCR CDR3 relied on the HTBI primer set. TCRdb reprocessed the multiplex PCR reads via MiXCR and lists one record per CDR3 protein. The sample carries hundreds of thousands of distinct CDR3 sequences, about 15% recorded once. The CDR3 has 19 residues. Germline CDR1 MGHRA, CDR2 YSYEKL. Unmatched junction bases numbered 10, after V lost 1 base and J lost 1 base. This clonotype occurred a few times. Its antigen is not known.

This sequence joins TRBV4-1 and TRBJ2-6, with TRBD2 identical over 7 bases. The sequence derives from a woman aged 40 to 50 with Graves' ophthalmopathy. The specimen was blood. The CDR3 spells CASSQGAGGLVSGANVLTF. The CDR3 coding sequence is TGCGCCAGCAGCCAAGGGGCCGGGGGGTTGGTTTCTGGGGCCAACGTCCTGACTTTC.